What follows are 23 T cell receptor beta chains derived from one specimen sequenced in a study of T cell changes during pregnancy in multiple sclerosis. Assay: immunoSEQ multiplex PCR; the TCRdb copy retains only in-frame clones and omits some. Here the sample spans about 100,000 clones, 90% to 95% being singletons. The sample was peripheral blood, taken after pregnancy. The receptors derive from a female donor with multiple sclerosis, enrolled in a pregnancy study.

The CDR3 nucleotides read TGTGCCAGCAGCGTACCCCGCCCGAAGGACACCGTTAACTATGGCTACACCTTC. Translation gives CASSVPRPKDTVNYGYTF. V gene TRBV9 combines with J gene TRBJ1-2, with a tentative D call TRBD1 (5 bases). V lost 1 base, J lost 1 base, and 20 bases lay in between. Germline V CDR1 and CDR2: SGDLS, YYNGEE. The CDR3 is 18 residues long. Together with reference TRBV9 and TRBJ1-2, the CDR3 gives the full variable domain: DSGVTQTPKHLITATGQRVTLRCSPRSGDLSVYWYQQSLDQGLQFLIQYYNGEERAKGNILERFSAQQFPDLHSELNLSSLELGDSALYFCASSVPRPKDTVNYGYTFGSGTRLTVV.

The chain is built from TRBV4-2 and TRBJ1-2, with D possibly being TRBD1 (5 bases). CDR1 is LGHNA and CDR2 is YNFKEQ in the germline V gene. The CDR3 is 15 amino acids. Trimming cost V 1 base and J 0 bases, with 9 bases left between them. As DNA, the CDR3 is TGTGCCAGCAGCCAAGTCGCGACAGCTAACTATGGCTACACCTTC. Its translation is CASSQVATANYGYTF.

The chain links TRBV29-1 to TRBJ1-2; a weak D match, TRBD1 (6 bases). V was shortened by 6 bases and J by 2 bases, with 16 bases between the two germline ends. The CDR3 loop spans 14 amino acids. Per germline, CDR1 SQVTM and CDR2 ANQGSEA. The CDR3 here is CSVAYRDTNYGYTF. In DNA form, the CDR3 reads TGCAGCGTAGCTTACCGGGACACCAACTATGGCTACACCTTC.

A word on this clone: The same CDR3 arises from other DNA sequences in this sample as well. This chain connects TRBV28 to TRBJ1-5; the D gene is possibly TRBD1 (5 bases). Trimming stripped 7 bases from V and 2 bases from J, with 12 bases between. Germline CDR1 is MDHEN and CDR2 is SYDVKM. The length of the CDR3 is 14 residues. The CDR3 region has the DNA TGTGCCAGCACCACACAGGTTGGCAATCAGCCCCAGCATTTT. Its protein product is CASTTQVGNQPQHF.

The chain joins TRBV25-1 to TRBJ2-7, with 7 positions matching TRBD1. This CDR3 spans 15 amino acids. Trimming removed 1 base from V and 4 bases from J; junction bases left unmatched: 7. Germline values: CDR1 MGHDK, CDR2 SYGVNS. The CDR3 here is CASSELGGGQYEQYF. The CDR3 DNA sequence: TGTGCCAGCAGTGAATTAGGGGGCGGGCAATACGAGCAGTACTTC.

The rearrangement uses TRBV5-5 and TRBJ1-1, with 7 bases that match TRBD1. Trimming at V came to 4 bases and at J to 7 bases, leaving 7 bases not matched to a gene. Germline V gene sequence: CDR1 SGHKS, CDR2 YYEKEE (reference sequence). The CDR3 runs to 13 residues. In DNA, the CDR3 is TGTGCCAGCAGCATGGGGACAGAACTTGAAGCTTTCTTT. It encodes CASSMGTELEAFF.

The chain recombines TRBV27 with TRBJ2-3; 8 positions agree with TRBD2. CDR3 size: 15 residues. Trimming removed 3 bases from V and 5 bases from J; junction bases left unmatched: 7. Per germline, CDR1 MNHEY and CDR2 SMNVEV (reference sequence). Here the CDR3 reads CASSLQGLVGDTQYF. Here the CDR3 DNA reads TGTGCCAGCAGTTTGCAGGGACTAGTGGGAGATACGCAGTATTTT.

The V gene is TRBV10-3, the J gene TRBJ1-2; 10 nucleotides align to TRBD1. Germline V gene lookup returns CDR1 ENHRY and CDR2 SYGVKD. CDR3 length: 14 amino acids. The V gene end was trimmed by 3 bases and the J gene end by 5 bases; junction bases not matched to a gene: 3. Here the CDR3 reads CAISDPGQGYGYTF. The CDR3 DNA follows: TGTGCCATCAGTGATCCGGGACAGGGGTATGGCTACACCTTC.

J is TRBJ1-2 and V is TRBV11-2, with D maybe TRBD1 (5 bases). CDR3 length equals 14 residues. From germline, CDR1 is SGHAT and CDR2 FQNNGV. V was pared by 5 bases and J by 0 bases, with 10 bases between. The CDR3 reads CASSRDSANYGYTF. The CDR3 bases are TGTGCCAGCAGCAGGGACTCAGCTAACTATGGCTACACCTTC.

On this clone itself: Additional DNA sequences in this sample encode the identical CDR3. This chain uses TRBV28 with TRBJ2-7; D gene uncertain. Deletions cut 5 bases from V and 3 bases from J, with 5 bases between. CDR1 and CDR2 from the germline V gene are MDHEN and SYDVKM. The CDR3 spans 11 residues. CDR3 coding DNA: TGTGCCAGCAGTCACAGCTACGAGCAGTACTTC. It is translated as CASSHSYEQYF.

V gene TRBV30 combines with J gene TRBJ2-1, with 7 bases matching TRBD2. With 0 bases clipped from V and 7 bases from J, the junction kept 6 bases outside the gene matches. Germline lookup yields CDR1 GTSNPN and CDR2 SVGIG (reference sequence). The CDR3 covers 14 residues. The chain's CDR3 is CAWSVGGRMNEQFF. In nucleotides, the CDR3 is TGTGCCTGGAGTGTGGGCGGGAGAATGAATGAGCAGTTCTTC.

The chain employs TRBV11-2 and TRBJ1-1; 7 nucleotides line up with TRBD1. V was clipped by 3 bases and J by 5 bases; unmatched bases: 9. Germline CDR1 reads SGHAT; CDR2 reads FQNNGV. The CDR3 sequence is 15 residues long. The CDR3 loop is CASSLMGQFATEAFF. The CDR3 bases are TGTGCCAGCAGCTTGATGGGACAGTTCGCAACTGAAGCTTTCTTT.

This chain connects TRBV9 to TRBJ1-4; no definite D call. This CDR3 is 16 amino acids long. Germline CDR1 and CDR2: SGDLS and YYNGEE. V was pared by 4 bases and J by 0 bases, with 13 bases between. The CDR3, as DNA: TGTGCCAGCAGCTCCCACCCGGGGTCAACTAATGAAAAACTGTTTTTT. Its translation is CASSSHPGSTNEKLFF.

This clone has only one observation. The chain has TRBV30 and TRBJ2-7; unclear D gene. The V and J ends lost 4 bases and 3 bases respectively, with 10 bases between them. This CDR3 contains 12 residues. CDR1 and CDR2 from the germline V gene are GTSNPN and SVGIG (reference sequence). CDR3 nucleotides: TGTGCCTGGACCACCTTTAGCTACGAGCAGTACTTC. It encodes CAWTTFSYEQYF.

The chain uses TRBV28 and TRBJ1-2, with 7 bases identical to TRBD1. Germline CDR1 MDHEN, CDR2 SYDVKM. CDR3 size: 16 residues. V shed 4 bases and J 2 bases; nucleotides not matched to a gene: 10. The CDR3 coding sequence is TGTGCCAGCAGTTCACCGAGGACAGGAAAAAACTATGGCTACACCTTC. Protein: CASSSPRTGKNYGYTF.

The rearrangement links TRBV2 to TRBJ2-2; 11 bases map to TRBD2. This CDR3 is built from 16 residues. CDR1 is SNHLY, CDR2 FYNNEI, per germline. The V and J ends lost 4 bases and 3 bases, in that order; junction bases with no gene match: 4. CDR3 sequence reads: CASSASSGGYTGELFF. The DNA of the CDR3 is TGTGCCAGCAGTGCGTCTAGCGGGGGGTACACCGGGGAGCTGTTTTTT.

The chain links TRBV9 to TRBJ2-7; D perhaps matches TRBD2 (5 bases). CDR3 length: 14 amino acids. V lost 4 bases and J lost 6, with 17 bases in between. CDR1 is SGDLS, CDR2 YYNGEE, per germline. The CDR3 DNA reads as TGTGCCAGCAGCACTCAAGGGCTAGCAGCCGAGCAGTACTTC. Encoded protein: CASSTQGLAAEQYF.

The chain carries TRBV28 and TRBJ1-5; D perhaps matches TRBD1 (5 bases). The CDR3 runs 13 residues. Germline assignment: CDR1 MDHEN and CDR2 SYDVKM. Trimming shortened V by 3 bases and J by 4 bases, and 7 bases separated the two germline ends. The CDR3 bases are TGTGCCAGCAGTTTCGACAGAAATCAGCCCCAGCATTTT. Amino acids: CASSFDRNQPQHF. The full variable domain, completed using reference TRBV28 and TRBJ1-5, is DVKVTQSSRYLVKRTGEKVFLECVQDMDHENMFWYRQDPGLGLRLIYFSYDVKMKEKGDIPEGYSVSREKKERFSLILESASTNQTSMYLCASSFDRNQPQHFGDGTRLSIL.

This clone was seen only once. The rearrangement uses TRBV7-2 and TRBJ2-7; D is perhaps TRBD2 (7 bases). The V end was cut by 3 bases, the J end by 6 bases, with 15 bases between. Germline CDR1 is SGHTA and CDR2 is FQGNSA. The CDR3 contains 14 residues. CDR3 protein: CASSLRGGTREQYF. The CDR3 bases are TGTGCCAGCAGCTTGAGGGGGGGCACGCGCGAGCAGTACTTC.

The rearrangement uses TRBV28 and TRBJ1-2, with 7 bases fitting TRBD1. The CDR3 is 15 amino acids. Germline V lookup: CDR1 MDHEN, CDR2 SYDVKM. V lost 8 bases, J lost 3 bases, and 12 bases stayed unmatched. The CDR3 nucleotides read TGTGCCAGCCGAATATCGACAGGGATTGACTATGGCTACACCTTC. Amino acids: CASRISTGIDYGYTF.

The chain recombines TRBV15 with TRBJ2-2; TRBD1 is a possible D gene (5 bases). The germline V gene has CDR1 LNHNV and CDR2 YYDKDF (reference sequence). The CDR3 is 17 residues long. Trimming removed 0 bases at V and 4 bases at J, with 15 bases between. The CDR3 bases are TGTGCCACCAGCAGAGAAGTAGTAGGGGTGAGCACCGGGGAGCTGTTTTTT. It yields the protein CATSREVVGVSTGELFF.

The chain is built from TRBV19 and TRBJ2-1; D uncertain. Germline V CDR1 and CDR2: LNHDA, SQIVND (reference sequence). This CDR3 has 12 amino acids. Trimming left V 4 bases short and J 10 bases short, with 11 bases between. Written as DNA, the CDR3 is TGTGCCAGTAGTAGCCTACTCGAGGAGCAGTTCTTC. Translation gives CASSSLLEEQFF.

The genes are TRBV19 and TRBJ2-7; 7 positions match TRBD2. The CDR3 extends over 14 amino acids. Germline V gene lookup returns CDR1 LNHDA and CDR2 SQIVND (reference sequence). The V and J ends lost 7 bases and 3 bases, in that order; junction bases with no gene match: 9. CDR3 nucleotides: TGTGCCAGTAATCCCAGCGGGAACGGCTACGAGCAGTACTTC. Residues: CASNPSGNGYEQYF.